Each of the 18 T cell receptor beta chains below was sequenced from the same sample in a study of radiation and T cells in renal cell carcinoma. Only in-frame clones appear in the TCRdb table, and some are missing; sequencing was by immunoSEQ multiplex PCR. In the table there are approximately 120,000 clones, around 80% of which are singletons. Time point defined: blood 2 weeks post-SBRT. As for treatment: 15 Gy SBRT to primary tumor, nephrectomy 4 weeks later. Source: blood, taken from a patient whose treatment included radiotherapy and nephrectomy. The origin of the receptors is a man aged 50 to 59 with renal cell carcinoma.

The chain carries TRBV5-8 and TRBJ1-5; D not certain. The CDR3 length is 18 residues. The V end was cut by 0 bases, the J end by 8 bases, with 24 bases between. Germline V gene data show CDR1 as SGHTS and CDR2 as YDEGEE. CDR3: CASSLGGRRTSDQEPQHF. Here the CDR3 DNA reads TGTGCCAGCAGCTTGGGGGGTAGAAGGACGTCGGATCAGGAGCCCCAGCATTTT.

This chain connects TRBV5-4 to TRBJ2-7; 11 bases align to TRBD2. This CDR3 spans 16 amino acids. Germline lookup yields CDR1 SGHNT and CDR2 YYREEE (reference sequence). V was clipped by 4 bases and J by 0 bases; unmatched bases: 6. CDR3 sequence: CASSLAGGLNSYEQYF. The CDR3 DNA reads as TGTGCCAGCAGCCTAGCGGGAGGTCTCAACTCCTACGAGCAGTACTTC.

Only a few counts were recorded for this clone. Other DNA variants within this sample encode the same CDR3. The chain combines TRBV4-1 with TRBJ1-2, with D tentatively TRBD1 (6 bases). CDR1 and CDR2 (germline): MGHRA, YSYEKL. There are 13 residues in the CDR3. Trimming stripped 0 bases from V and 8 bases from J, with 10 bases between. The CDR3 DNA reads TGCGCCAGCAGCCAAGAGGGACATTTAGGCTACACCTTC. Residues: CASSQEGHLGYTF.

The rearrangement uses TRBV12-5 and TRBJ2-5; D may be TRBD2 (6 bases). Trimming stripped 5 bases from V and 9 bases from J, with 16 bases between. This CDR3 comprises 13 residues. CDR1 and CDR2 from the germline V gene are LGHNT and FRNRAP. CDR3 DNA sequence: TGTGCTAGTGGTCGATCCGGGCCGGGGGCCCAGTACTTC. Translation: CASGRSGPGAQYF.

The V gene is TRBV7-8, the J gene TRBJ1-4; 10 bases line up with TRBD1. This CDR3 comprises 15 residues. Germline V lookup: CDR1 SGHVS, CDR2 FQNEAQ. With V trimmed by 5 bases and J by 6 bases, 6 bases remained unmatched. For the CDR3, the DNA is TGTGCCAGCAGCGCCCAGACAGGGGGCTATGAAAAACTGTTTTTT. This translates into CASSAQTGGYEKLFF. The full variable domain, rest sourced from reference TRBV7-8 and TRBJ1-4, is GAGVSQSPRYKVAKRGQDVALRCDPISGHVSLFWYQQALGQGPEFLTYFQNEAQLDKSGLPSDRFFAERPEGSVSTLKIQRTQQEDSAVYLCASSAQTGGYEKLFFGSGTQLSVL.

The sample holds a few counts of this clone. The chain is built from TRBV5-4 and TRBJ2-5, with D possibly matching TRBD1 (6 bases). Germline values: CDR1 SGHNT, CDR2 YYREEE (reference sequence). The CDR3 contains 14 residues. Trimming took off 5 bases at V and 4 bases at J, with 15 bases between the two ends. This CDR3 reads CASRSARGPETQYF. The CDR3 DNA sequence: TGTGCCAGCAGATCCGCCAGGGGACCAGAGACCCAGTACTTC.

The chain has TRBV5-1 and TRBJ1-5; D gene unclear. V shed 0 bases and J shed 3 bases, with 4 bases lying between them. This CDR3 has 13 amino acids. Germline V gives CDR1 SGHRS, CDR2 YFSETQ. The CDR3 coding sequence is TGCGCCAGCAGCTTGGCACCCAATCAGCCCCAGCATTTT. Translation: CASSLAPNQPQHF.

This chain joins TRBV5-1 and TRBJ1-1, with 8 bases matching TRBD1. Trimming cost V 4 bases and J 5 bases; bases outside gene matches: 13. The germline CDR1 and CDR2 sequences are SGHRS and YFSETQ. This CDR3 region has 16 residues. DNA of the CDR3: TGCGCCAGCAGCATCGACAGGGGCGCTATCGGGACTGAAGCTTTCTTT. Residues: CASSIDRGAIGTEAFF.

The rearrangement joins TRBV2 to TRBJ2-6; unclear D gene. Germline CDR1 reads SNHLY; CDR2 reads FYNNEI. The CDR3 runs 16 residues. Trimming removed 6 bases from V and 1 base from J, with 13 bases in between. CDR3 sequence: CASRLPPGSGANVLTF. CDR3 in DNA: TGTGCCAGCAGACTCCCCCCCGGTTCTGGGGCCAACGTCCTGACTTTC. The variable domain in full, with the rest retrieved from reference TRBV2 and TRBJ2-6, is EPEVTQTPSHQVTQMGQEVILRCVPISNHLYFYWYRQILGQKVEFLVSFYNNEISEKSEIFDDQFSVERPDGSNFTLKIRSTKLEDSAMYFCASRLPPGSGANVLTFGAGSRLTVL.

This clone came up a few times. The CDR3 region is CASSQDGVWTGEDLLAKNIQYF. CDR3 bases: TGCGCCAGCAGCCAAGACGGGGTCTGGACAGGGGAGGACTTACTAGCCAAAAACATTCAGTACTTC. V is TRBV4-1 and J is TRBJ2-4, with 9 nucleotides matching TRBD1. This CDR3 region has 22 residues. Trimming took 0 bases from V and 0 from J; bases not matched to a gene: 18. Per the germline V gene, CDR1 is MGHRA and CDR2 is YSYEKL.

The chain is built from TRBV28 and TRBJ2-2; 11 nucleotides agree with TRBD2. This CDR3 contains 20 residues. Trimming at V came to 4 bases and at J to 0 bases, leaving 13 bases not matched to a gene. Germline V gives CDR1 MDHEN, CDR2 SYDVKM. CDR3 residues: CASSSPGTSGLMSNTGELFF. The CDR3 coding sequence is TGTGCCAGCAGTTCTCCCGGGACTAGCGGACTAATGTCGAACACCGGGGAGCTGTTTTTT.

This clone was detected once. The chain couples TRBV6-1 to TRBJ1-2, with D possibly being TRBD1 (6 bases). The CDR3 is 12 residues long. CDR1 is MNHNS, CDR2 SASEGT, per germline. Trimming left V 7 bases short and J 8 bases short, with 14 bases between. The CDR3 bases are TGTGCCAGCACCACAGGGACGGCGGGCTACACCTTC. This translates into CASTTGTAGYTF.

The chain has TRBV6-5 and TRBJ1-4; 9 bases agree with TRBD1. Trimming removed 6 bases from V and 12 bases from J; junction bases left unmatched: 11. Germline CDR1 is MNHEY and CDR2 is SVGAGI. This CDR3 comprises 14 residues. The CDR3 nucleotides are TGTGCCAGCAGGAGGACAGGGGCGCGGGTGGAACTGTTTTTT. Residues: CASRRTGARVELFF.

The sample holds a few counts of this clone. This chain connects TRBV19 to TRBJ1-5; D is uncertain. This CDR3 spans 15 amino acids. V was shortened by 3 bases and J by 2 bases, with 11 bases between the two germline ends. From germline, CDR1 is LNHDA and CDR2 SQIVND (reference sequence). Written as DNA, the CDR3 is TGTGCCAGTAGTATTGGGTACGGGGGCAATCAGCCCCAGCATTTT. Translating it yields CASSIGYGGNQPQHF.

The chain recombines TRBV5-1 with TRBJ1-3; 7 bases agree with TRBD1. The CDR3 is made up of 14 amino acids. The germline V gene encodes CDR1 SGHRS and CDR2 YFSETQ. The V and J ends lost 4 bases and 3 bases, in that order; junction bases with no gene match: 4. The CDR3 DNA follows: TGCGCCAGCAGCCGTAACAGGGGTGGAAACACCATATATTTT. As protein: CASSRNRGGNTIYF.

The J gene is TRBJ2-7, the V gene TRBV7-2; 12 bases map to TRBD2. V was clipped by 5 bases and J by 2 bases; unmatched bases: 10. This CDR3 spans 17 amino acids. Germline V lookup: CDR1 SGHTA, CDR2 FQGNSA. The CDR3, as DNA: TGTGCCAGCAGCAGCGGAAGTCTAGCGGGGGGGCCCTACGAGCAGTACTTC. This translates into CASSSGSLAGGPYEQYF. The complete variable domain, with remaining parts taken from reference TRBV7-2 and TRBJ2-7, reads GAGVSQSPSNKVTEKGKDVELRCDPISGHTALYWYRQSLGQGLEFLIYFQGNSAPDKSGLPSDRFSAERTGGSVSTLTIQRTQQEDSAVYLCASSSGSLAGGPYEQYFGPGTRLTVT.

This clone was detected once. The V and J genes are TRBV20-1 and TRBJ2-3; either TRBD1 or TRBD2 may fit D (5 bases each). Trimming removed 5 bases from V and 5 bases from J, with 8 bases in between. Per germline, CDR1 DFQATT and CDR2 SNEGSKA (reference sequence). The length of the CDR3 is 11 residues. This chain's CDR3 is CSAQRGDTQYF. CDR3 DNA sequence: TGCAGTGCTCAGAGGGGAGATACGCAGTATTTT.

The chain links TRBV27 to TRBJ2-7; no clear D. The germline gives CDR1 MNHEY, CDR2 SMNVEV (reference sequence). The V gene lost 2 bases and the J gene lost 0 bases, with 5 bases spanning the gap. The CDR3 is 13 amino acids. Here the CDR3 DNA reads TGTGCCAGCAGTTTACAGATCTCCTACGAGCAGTACTTC. Protein product: CASSLQISYEQYF.